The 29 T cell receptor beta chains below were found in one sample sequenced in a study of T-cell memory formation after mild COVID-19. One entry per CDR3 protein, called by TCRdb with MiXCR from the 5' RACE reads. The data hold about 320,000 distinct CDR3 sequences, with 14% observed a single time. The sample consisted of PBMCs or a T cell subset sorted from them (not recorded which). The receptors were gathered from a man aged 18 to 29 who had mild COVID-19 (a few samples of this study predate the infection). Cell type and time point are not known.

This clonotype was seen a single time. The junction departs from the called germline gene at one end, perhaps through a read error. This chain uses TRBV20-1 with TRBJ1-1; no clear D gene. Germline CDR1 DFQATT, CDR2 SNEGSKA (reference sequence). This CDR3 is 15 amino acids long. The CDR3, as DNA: TGCAGTGCTAGAAGAGACGGCGCCGGGTACACTGATGCTTTCTTT. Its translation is CSARRDGAGYTDAFF.

This CDR3 is CASSPRRDRFLDTQYF. The CDR3 nucleotides read TGTGCCAGCAGCCCTAGGCGGGACCGATTTTTGGATACGCAGTATTTT. This chain links TRBV7-8 with TRBJ2-3; tentatively, D is TRBD2 (6 bases). Trimming cost V 5 bases and J 6 bases, with 21 bases left between them. Per the germline V gene, CDR1 is SGHVS and CDR2 is FQNEAQ. The CDR3 contains 16 residues.

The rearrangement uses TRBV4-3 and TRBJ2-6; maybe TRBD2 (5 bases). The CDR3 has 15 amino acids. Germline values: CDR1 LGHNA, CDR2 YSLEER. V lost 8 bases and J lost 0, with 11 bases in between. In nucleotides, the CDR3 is TGCGCCAGCCAGCCCGGGAACTCTGGGGCCAACGTCCTGACTTTC. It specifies CASQPGNSGANVLTF.

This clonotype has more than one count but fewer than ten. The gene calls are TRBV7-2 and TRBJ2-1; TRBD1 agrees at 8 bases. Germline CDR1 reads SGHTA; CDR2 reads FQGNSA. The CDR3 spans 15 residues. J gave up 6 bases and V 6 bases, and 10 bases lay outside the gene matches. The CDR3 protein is CASRELRTGSNEQFF. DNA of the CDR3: TGTGCCAGCAGGGAACTTCGGACAGGGAGCAATGAGCAGTTCTTC.

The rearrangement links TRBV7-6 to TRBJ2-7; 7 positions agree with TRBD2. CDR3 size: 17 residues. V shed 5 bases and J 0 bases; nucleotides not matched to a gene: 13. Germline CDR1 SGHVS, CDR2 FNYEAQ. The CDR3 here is CASSPRLARVDSYEQYF. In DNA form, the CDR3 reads TGTGCCAGCAGCCCCCGACTAGCTCGAGTCGACTCCTACGAGCAGTACTTC. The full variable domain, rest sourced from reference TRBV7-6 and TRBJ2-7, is GAGVSQSPRYKVTKRGQDVALRCDPISGHVSLYWYRQALGQGPEFLTYFNYEAQQDKSGLPNDRFSAERPEGSISTLTIQRTEQRDSAMYRCASSPRLARVDSYEQYFGPGTRLTVT.

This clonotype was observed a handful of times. The CDR3 sequence: CASSPAPDQPQHF. CDR3 coding DNA: TGTGCCAGCAGCCCAGCCCCCGATCAGCCCCAGCATTTT. The rearrangement joins TRBV7-6 to TRBJ1-5; D is uncertain. The CDR3 totals 13 residues. Germline V lookup: CDR1 SGHVS, CDR2 FNYEAQ. The V gene lost 5 bases and the J gene lost 5 bases, with 10 bases spanning the gap.

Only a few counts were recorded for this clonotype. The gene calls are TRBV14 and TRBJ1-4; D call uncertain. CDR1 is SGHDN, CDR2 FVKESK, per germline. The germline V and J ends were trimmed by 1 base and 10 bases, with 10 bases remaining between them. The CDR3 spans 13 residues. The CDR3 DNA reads TGTGCCAGCAGCCAAGGGGCCCGAGGAAAACTGTTTTTT. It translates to CASSQGARGKLFF.

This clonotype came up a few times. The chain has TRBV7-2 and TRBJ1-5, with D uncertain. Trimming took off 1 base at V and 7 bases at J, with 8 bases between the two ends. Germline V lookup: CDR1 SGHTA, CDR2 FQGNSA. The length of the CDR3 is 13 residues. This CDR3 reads CASSLVSGQPQHF. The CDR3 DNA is TGTGCCAGCAGCTTAGTATCGGGACAGCCCCAGCATTTT. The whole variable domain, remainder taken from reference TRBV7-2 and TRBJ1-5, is GAGVSQSPSNKVTEKGKDVELRCDPISGHTALYWYRQSLGQGLEFLIYFQGNSAPDKSGLPSDRFSAERTGGSVSTLTIQRTQQEDSAVYLCASSLVSGQPQHFGDGTRLSIL.

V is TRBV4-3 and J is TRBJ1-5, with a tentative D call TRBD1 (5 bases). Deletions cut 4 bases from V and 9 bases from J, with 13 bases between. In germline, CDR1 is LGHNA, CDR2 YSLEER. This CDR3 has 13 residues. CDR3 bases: TGCGCCAGCAGCCTGACAGACTCCTCGCCCCAGCATTTT. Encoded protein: CASSLTDSSPQHF.

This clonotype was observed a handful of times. The CDR3 sequence is CASSLGVRTSANEQFF. In nucleotides, the CDR3 is TGTGCCAGCAGCTTAGGGGTCAGGACTAGCGCCAATGAGCAGTTCTTC. V and J are TRBV11-2 and TRBJ2-1, with 9 positions matching TRBD2. The CDR3 extends over 16 amino acids. V trimming: 1 base; J trimming: 6 bases; junction bases outside the gene matches: 7. Per germline, CDR1 SGHAT and CDR2 FQNNGV.

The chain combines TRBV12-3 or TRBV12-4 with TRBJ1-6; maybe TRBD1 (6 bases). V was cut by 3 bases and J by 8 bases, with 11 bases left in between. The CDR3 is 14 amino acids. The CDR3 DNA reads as TGTGCCAGCAGTTTTTACAGGGTTGATTCACCCCTCCACTTT. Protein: CASSFYRVDSPLHF.

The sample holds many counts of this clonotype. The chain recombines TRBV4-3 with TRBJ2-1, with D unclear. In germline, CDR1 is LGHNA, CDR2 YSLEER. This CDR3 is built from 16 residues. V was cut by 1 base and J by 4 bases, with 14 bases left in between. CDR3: CASSQGTTQAYNEQFF. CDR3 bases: TGCGCCAGCAGCCAAGGTACGACCCAGGCGTACAATGAGCAGTTCTTC.

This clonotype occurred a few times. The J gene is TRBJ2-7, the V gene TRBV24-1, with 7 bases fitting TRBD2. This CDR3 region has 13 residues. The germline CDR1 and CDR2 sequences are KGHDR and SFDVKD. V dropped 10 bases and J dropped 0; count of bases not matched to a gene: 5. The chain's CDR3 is CATLGRVSYEQYF. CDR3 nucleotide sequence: TGTGCCACACTTGGGAGGGTCTCCTACGAGCAGTACTTC.

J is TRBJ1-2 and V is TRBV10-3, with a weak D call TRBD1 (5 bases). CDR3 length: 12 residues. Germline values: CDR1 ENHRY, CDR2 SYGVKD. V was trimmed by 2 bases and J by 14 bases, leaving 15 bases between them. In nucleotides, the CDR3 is TGTGCCATCAGTGAGGGGGGGACGCCGGAAACCTTC. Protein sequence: CAISEGGTPETF.

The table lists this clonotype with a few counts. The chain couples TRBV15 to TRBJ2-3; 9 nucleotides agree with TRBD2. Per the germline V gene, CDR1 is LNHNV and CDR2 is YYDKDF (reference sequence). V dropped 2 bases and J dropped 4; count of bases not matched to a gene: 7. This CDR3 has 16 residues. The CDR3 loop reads CATSRRISGGSDTQYF. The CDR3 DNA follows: TGTGCCACCAGCAGACGGATTAGCGGGGGTTCAGATACGCAGTATTTT. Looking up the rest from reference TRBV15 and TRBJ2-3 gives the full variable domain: DAMVIQNPRYQVTQFGKPVTLSCSQTLNHNVMYWYQQKSSQAPKLLFHYYDKDFNNEADTPDNFQSRRPNTSFCFLDIRSPGLGDTAMYLCATSRRISGGSDTQYFGPGTRLTVL.

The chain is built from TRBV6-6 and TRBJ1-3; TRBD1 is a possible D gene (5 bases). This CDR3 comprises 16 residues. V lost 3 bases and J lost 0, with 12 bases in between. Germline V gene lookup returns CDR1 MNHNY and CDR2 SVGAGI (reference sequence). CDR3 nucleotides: TGTGCCAGCAGTTATGGGGGGACTGACTCTGGAAACACCATATATTTT. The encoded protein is CASSYGGTDSGNTIYF.

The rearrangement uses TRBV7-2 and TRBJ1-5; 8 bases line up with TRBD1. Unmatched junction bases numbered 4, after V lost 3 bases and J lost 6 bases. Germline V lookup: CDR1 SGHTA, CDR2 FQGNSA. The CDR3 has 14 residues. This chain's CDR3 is CASSLTGVSQPQHF. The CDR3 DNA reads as TGTGCCAGCAGCTTGACAGGGGTGAGTCAGCCCCAGCATTTT.

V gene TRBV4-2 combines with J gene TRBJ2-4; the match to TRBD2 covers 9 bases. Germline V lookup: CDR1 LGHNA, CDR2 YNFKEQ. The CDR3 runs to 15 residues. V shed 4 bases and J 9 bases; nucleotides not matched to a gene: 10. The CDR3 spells CASSPYLAGGGIQYF. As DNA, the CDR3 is TGTGCCAGCAGCCCCTATCTTGCGGGGGGGGGCATTCAGTACTTC.

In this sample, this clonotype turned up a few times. The CDR3 reads CASGRDRPNIQETQYF. The CDR3 DNA sequence: TGCGCCAGCGGCCGGGACAGGCCCAATATTCAAGAGACCCAGTACTTC. J is TRBJ2-5 and V is TRBV5-1; 8 nucleotides line up with TRBD1. With 7 bases clipped from V and 2 bases from J, the junction kept 13 bases outside the gene matches. CDR1 SGHRS and CDR2 YFSETQ come from the germline V gene. The CDR3 runs 16 residues.

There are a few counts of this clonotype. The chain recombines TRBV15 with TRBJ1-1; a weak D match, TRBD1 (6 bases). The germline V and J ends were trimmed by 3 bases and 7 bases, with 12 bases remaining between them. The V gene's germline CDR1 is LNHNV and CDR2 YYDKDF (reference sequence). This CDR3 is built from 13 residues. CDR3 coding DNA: TGTGCCACCAGCAGGATGACAGGACGTGAAGCTTTCTTT. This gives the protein CATSRMTGREAFF.

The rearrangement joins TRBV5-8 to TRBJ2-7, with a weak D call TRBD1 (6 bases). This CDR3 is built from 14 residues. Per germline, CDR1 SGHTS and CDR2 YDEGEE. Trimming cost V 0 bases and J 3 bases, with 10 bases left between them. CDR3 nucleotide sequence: TGTGCCAGCAGCTTGGGGGGGCCCTACTACGAGCAGTACTTC. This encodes CASSLGGPYYEQYF.

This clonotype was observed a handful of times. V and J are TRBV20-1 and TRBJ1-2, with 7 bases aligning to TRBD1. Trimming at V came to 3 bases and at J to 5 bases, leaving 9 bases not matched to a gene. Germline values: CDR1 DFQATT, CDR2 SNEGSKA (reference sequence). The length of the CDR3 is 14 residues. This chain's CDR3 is CSASVGTALYGYTF. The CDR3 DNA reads TGCAGTGCTAGTGTCGGGACAGCACTTTATGGCTACACCTTC.

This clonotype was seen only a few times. The CDR3 is CASSYSQDRGYNSPLHF. In DNA form, the CDR3 reads TGTGCCAGCAGTTACTCCCAGGACAGGGGGTATAATTCACCCCTCCACTTT. V gene TRBV6-5 combines with J gene TRBJ1-6; 10 bases agree with TRBD1. The CDR3 is 17 residues long. CDR1 and CDR2 from the germline V gene are MNHEY and SVGAGI. V shed 0 bases, J shed 4 bases, and the junction held 3 bases outside the gene matches.

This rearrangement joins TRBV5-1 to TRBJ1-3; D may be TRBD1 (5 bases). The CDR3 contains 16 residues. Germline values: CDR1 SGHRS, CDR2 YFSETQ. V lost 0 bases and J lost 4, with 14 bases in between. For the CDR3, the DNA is TGCGCCAGCAGCTTGGACCCAGGGTATACCGGAAACACCATATATTTT. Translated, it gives CASSLDPGYTGNTIYF. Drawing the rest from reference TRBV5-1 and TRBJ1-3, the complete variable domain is KAGVTQTPRYLIKTRGQQVTLSCSPISGHRSVSWYQQTPGQGLQFLFEYFSETQRNKGNFPGRFSGRQFSNSRSEMNVSTLELGDSALYLCASSLDPGYTGNTIYFGEGSWLTVV.

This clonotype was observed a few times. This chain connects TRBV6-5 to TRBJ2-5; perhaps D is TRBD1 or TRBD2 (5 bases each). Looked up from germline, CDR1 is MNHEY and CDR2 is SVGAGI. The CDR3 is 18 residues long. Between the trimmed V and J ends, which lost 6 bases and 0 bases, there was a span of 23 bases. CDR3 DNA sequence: TGTGCCAGCAGCCTTACCCCACCAGGGTGGGAGAACCAAGAGACCCAGTACTTC. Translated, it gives CASSLTPPGWENQETQYF.

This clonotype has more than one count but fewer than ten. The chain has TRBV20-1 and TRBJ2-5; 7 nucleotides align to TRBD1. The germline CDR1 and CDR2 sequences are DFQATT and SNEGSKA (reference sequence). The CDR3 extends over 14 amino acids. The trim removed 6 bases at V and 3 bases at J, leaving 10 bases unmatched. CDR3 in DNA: TGCAGTGCCCCCCAGACAGGGAGCAAAGAGACCCAGTACTTC. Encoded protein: CSAPQTGSKETQYF.

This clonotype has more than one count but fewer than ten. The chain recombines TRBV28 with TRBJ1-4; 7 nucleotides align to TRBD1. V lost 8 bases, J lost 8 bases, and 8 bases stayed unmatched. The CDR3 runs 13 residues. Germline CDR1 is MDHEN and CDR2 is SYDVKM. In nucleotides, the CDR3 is TGTGCCAGCCTTGCGGGGGGACAGGAAAAACTGTTTTTT. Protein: CASLAGGQEKLFF.

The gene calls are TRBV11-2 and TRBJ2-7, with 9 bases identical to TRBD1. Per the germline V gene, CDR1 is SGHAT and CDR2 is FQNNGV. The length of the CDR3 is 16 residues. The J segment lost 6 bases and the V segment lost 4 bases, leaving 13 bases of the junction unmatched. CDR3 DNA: TGTGCCAGCAGCTCGTTCCCGGGACAGGGTTTGGGCGAGCAGTACGTC. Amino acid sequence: CASSSFPGQGLGEQYV.

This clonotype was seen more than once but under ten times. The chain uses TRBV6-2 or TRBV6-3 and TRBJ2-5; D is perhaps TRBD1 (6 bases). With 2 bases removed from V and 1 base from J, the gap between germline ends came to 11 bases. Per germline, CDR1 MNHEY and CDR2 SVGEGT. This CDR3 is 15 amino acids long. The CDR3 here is CASSYPEGVQETQYF. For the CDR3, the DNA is TGTGCCAGCAGTTACCCCGAGGGGGTCCAAGAGACCCAGTACTTC.